One and the same sample provided the 15 T cell receptor beta chains below, sequenced in a study of T cell repertoires in ileal Crohn's disease. Data came from immunoSEQ multiplex PCR; TCRdb stores just in-frame clones and leaves some out. The sample includes approximately 27,000 clones, around three quarters of them seen just once. The sample comprised ileal tissue. The receptors shown here come from an adult with Crohn's disease.

The chain employs TRBV15 and TRBJ1-4, with 8 bases that match TRBD1. Germline V gives CDR1 LNHNV, CDR2 YYDKDF (reference sequence). This CDR3 contains 16 residues. The V gene end was trimmed by 3 bases and the J gene end by 7 bases; junction bases not matched to a gene: 10. The CDR3 DNA reads as TGTGCCACCAGCAGGCCCAGACAGGGGTCGGTTGAAAAACTGTTTTTT. Amino acids: CATSRPRQGSVEKLFF.

The rearrangement uses TRBV4-2 and TRBJ2-2, with 7 bases aligning to TRBD2. The CDR3 contains 16 residues. Germline assignment: CDR1 LGHNA and CDR2 YNFKEQ. The V segment lost 0 bases and the J segment 5 bases; nucleotides outside the gene matches: 6. In DNA, the CDR3 is TGTGCCAGCAGCCAAGAAATCCTGCGGGAGACCGGGGAGCTGTTTTTT. This gives the protein CASSQEILRETGELFF.

This chain joins TRBV5-1 and TRBJ2-7, with TRBD2 as a possible D gene (6 bases). V was cut by 2 bases and J by 3 bases, with 15 bases left in between. The CDR3 runs to 15 residues. Germline loops: CDR1 SGHRS, CDR2 YFSETQ. The CDR3 DNA reads TGCGCCAGCAGCTTCCAGAGGGGAGGAGGCTACGAGCAGTACTTC. Translation: CASSFQRGGGYEQYF.

The J gene is TRBJ2-1, the V gene TRBV6-5; D is ambiguous. The V end was cut by 4 bases, the J end by 0 bases, with 7 bases between. Germline CDR1 reads MNHEY; CDR2 reads SVGAGI. The CDR3 runs 14 residues. The CDR3 DNA reads as TGTGCCAGCAGTTCTGGTAGCTCCTACAATGAGCAGTTCTTC. Translation: CASSSGSSYNEQFF.

The chain recombines TRBV27 with TRBJ1-1; perhaps TRBD1 as D (5 bases). Trimming left V 6 bases short and J 0 bases short, with 11 bases between. Germline assignment: CDR1 MNHEY and CDR2 SMNVEV (reference sequence). The CDR3 extends over 14 amino acids. CDR3 in DNA: TGTGCCAGCAGAACGGCAGGGATGAACACTGAAGCTTTCTTT. This sequence encodes CASRTAGMNTEAFF.

CDR3 coding DNA: TGTGCCAGCAAGGTGACAGGATCCGTGTACGAGCAGTACTTC. It codes for CASKVTGSVYEQYF. The chain couples TRBV2 to TRBJ2-7; D is perhaps TRBD1 (6 bases). The length of the CDR3 is 14 residues. Germline V gives CDR1 SNHLY, CDR2 FYNNEI. Trimming took 7 bases from V and 4 from J, leaving 17 bases between them.

The J gene is TRBJ2-7, the V gene TRBV4-2, with 11 bases that match TRBD2. Germline V gene sequence: CDR1 LGHNA, CDR2 YNFKEQ. V was clipped by 2 bases and J by 0 bases; unmatched bases: 12. The CDR3 has 19 amino acids. The CDR3 sequence: CASSQNPGLAAKRSYEQYF. CDR3 nucleotide sequence: TGTGCCAGCAGCCAAAATCCGGGACTAGCGGCAAAACGCTCCTACGAGCAGTACTTC.

This clone has a single count. The gene calls are TRBV19 and TRBJ2-2; D possibly corresponds to TRBD2 (6 bases). The CDR3 runs to 15 residues. Looked up from germline, CDR1 is LNHDA and CDR2 is SQIVND (reference sequence). V gave up 3 bases and J gave up 2 bases, with 10 bases separating them. CDR3 bases: TGTGCCAGTAGTATTACGGGAGCAAACACCGGGGAGCTGTTTTTT. It translates to CASSITGANTGELFF. The complete variable domain, with remaining parts taken from reference TRBV19 and TRBJ2-2, reads DGGITQSPKYLFRKEGQNVTLSCEQNLNHDAMYWYRQDPGQGLRLIYYSQIVNDFQKGDIAEGYSVSREKKESFPLTVTSAQKNPTAFYLCASSITGANTGELFFGEGSRLTVL.

V usage is TRBV6-1 and J usage is TRBJ1-2; D remains unclear. V lost 2 bases and J lost 8, with 21 bases in between. CDR3 size: 16 residues. Germline CDR1 MNHNS, CDR2 SASEGT. CDR3 residues: CASSEISGRPLVGYTF. DNA of the CDR3: TGTGCCAGCAGTGAAATCAGCGGCAGGCCCCTAGTGGGCTACACCTTC.

This chain connects TRBV18 to TRBJ1-5; tentatively, D is TRBD1 (5 bases). This CDR3 spans 15 amino acids. Deletions cut 2 bases from V and 2 bases from J, with 10 bases between. CDR1 and CDR2 from the germline V gene are KGHSH and LQKENI. CDR3 bases: TGTGCCAGCTCACCAGGGGGGAGGCGCAATCAGCCCCAGCATTTT. It translates to CASSPGGRRNQPQHF.

V is TRBV7-6 and J is TRBJ1-1; D possibly corresponds to TRBD1 (6 bases). The length of the CDR3 is 14 residues. Germline values: CDR1 SGHVS, CDR2 FNYEAQ. V lost 5 bases, J lost 1 base, and 11 bases lay in between. The CDR3 nucleotides read TGTGCCAGCAGCCCGGGGACACCGAACACTGAAGCTTTCTTT. This translates into CASSPGTPNTEAFF.

The rearrangement uses TRBV2 and TRBJ2-5, with 8 nucleotides matching TRBD1. The germline V gene encodes CDR1 SNHLY and CDR2 FYNNEI. CDR3 length equals 15 residues. Trimming at V came to 2 bases and at J to 11 bases, leaving 13 bases not matched to a gene. The CDR3 here is CASSEQPGQVVEQYF. The DNA for the CDR3 is TGTGCCAGCAGTGAACAACCGGGACAGGTAGTAGAGCAGTACTTC.

This clone was found a few times. The V and J genes are TRBV6-1 and TRBJ1-5; TRBD1 agrees at 7 bases. Germline V CDR1 and CDR2: MNHNS, SASEGT. CDR3 length: 13 residues. Germline trimming cut 6 bases from V and 7 bases from J; bases unmatched to any gene: 6. CDR3 loop: CASRRTGDQPQHF. CDR3 sequence (DNA): TGTGCCAGCAGGAGAACAGGGGACCAGCCCCAGCATTTT.

The chain joins TRBV5-1 to TRBJ1-2, with 8 bases matching TRBD1. Germline CDR1 SGHRS, CDR2 YFSETQ. This CDR3 is 15 amino acids long. The trim removed 4 bases at V and 2 bases at J, leaving 7 bases unmatched. CDR3 sequence reads: CASSVHWDRNYGYTF. DNA of the CDR3: TGCGCCAGCAGCGTCCACTGGGACAGGAACTATGGCTACACCTTC.

J is TRBJ1-2 and V is TRBV18; no firm D call. In germline, CDR1 is KGHSH, CDR2 LQKENI. V lost 4 bases and J 6 bases, leaving 12 bases between the germline ends. This CDR3 is 13 amino acids long. The CDR3, as DNA: TGTGCCAGCTCACGGGAGGGTAGCGATGGCTACACCTTC. Amino acid sequence: CASSREGSDGYTF.